The clone carrying this T cell receptor (beta chain) turned up a few times. TCR beta libraries were built with iRepertoire HTBI primers and Arm-PCR of CDR3 regions. TCRdb recomputed calls from the multiplex PCR reads with MiXCR, one row per CDR3 protein. The sample includes roughly 300,000 distinct CDR3 sequences, 20% of them seen just once. The data derive from a study of regulatory T cells in long-lasting Graves disease. Study-wide background: Over-5-year antithyroid drug use with positive TSH receptor antibodies defined persistent Graves' disease in the study.

Trimming pared 5 bases from V and 5 bases from J, leaving 7 bases between. Germline CDR1 LNHNV, CDR2 YYDKDF (reference sequence). The CDR3 has 12 amino acids. The time point: persistent/refractory GD, antithyroid drugs over 5 years with positive TRAb. Following extraction of RNA from PBMCs, that RNA was used to make the TCR library. The J gene is TRBJ1-5, the V gene TRBV15, with D unresolved. The TCR sequence derives from a female donor with Graves disease. The sample here was peripheral blood mononuclear cells (PBMCs), taken when the disease was refractory, from a patient treated with antithyroid drugs. The CDR3 nucleotides are TGTGCCACCAGCCGGGCGGATCAGCCCCAGCATTTT. Its protein product is CATSRADQPQHF. Variable domain in full (rest from reference TRBV15 and TRBJ1-5): DAMVIQNPRYQVTQFGKPVTLSCSQTLNHNVMYWYQQKSSQAPKLLFHYYDKDFNNEADTPDNFQSRRPNTSFCFLDIRSPGLGDTAMYLCATSRADQPQHFGDGTRLSIL.